The 12 T cell receptor beta chains given below trace back to one sample, sequenced in a study of Graves' ophthalmopathy and Graves' hyperthyroidism. RNA transcripts were the template, and TCR beta CDR3 regions were amplified from them. First-round RT-PCR used HTBI primers; second-round multiplex PCR followed. Each CDR3 protein gets one entry after TCRdb re-called the multiplex PCR reads with MiXCR. The sample carries 580,000 or so distinct CDR3 sequences, 35% to 40% recorded once. Sequencing was carried out using peripheral blood or thyroid tissue (not recorded which). The receptors were sampled from an adult man with Graves' hyperthyroidism.

The rearrangement joins TRBV7-3 to TRBJ2-7; possibly TRBD2 for D (5 bases). The closer fit of TRBJ2-1 to the DNA end suggests the J call may be wrong. The length of the CDR3 is 12 residues. Germline V gene data show CDR1 as SGHTA and CDR2 as FQGTGA. The CDR3 nucleotides read TGTGCCAGCAGCTCGGAGGACAATGAGCAGTTCTTC. Protein sequence: CASSSEDNEQFF.

This clonotype was seen ten or more times. The chain combines TRBV20-1 with TRBJ1-6; 8 bases are shared with TRBD1. This CDR3 spans 16 amino acids. Germline assignment: CDR1 DFQATT and CDR2 SNEGSKA (reference sequence). J was trimmed by 7 bases and V by 3 bases; bases with no gene match: 11. The CDR3 nucleotides are TGCAGTGCTAGTCCAAGTGACAGGGGACGGAATTCACCCCTCCACTTT. Its translation: CSASPSDRGRNSPLHF.

This clonotype was observed at least ten times. This sequence joins TRBV7-9 and TRBJ1-4; 11 bases fit TRBD1. Germline lookup yields CDR1 SEHNR and CDR2 FQNEAQ (reference sequence). The CDR3 extends over 17 amino acids. V was clipped by 4 bases and J by 2 bases; unmatched bases: 6. CDR3 sequence (DNA): TGTGCCAGCAGCTACTCGGGACAGGGGGAGACTAATGAAAAACTGTTTTTT. It codes for CASSYSGQGETNEKLFF. Looking up the rest from reference TRBV7-9 and TRBJ1-4 gives the full variable domain: DTGVSQNPRHKITKRGQNVTFRCDPISEHNRLYWYRQTLGQGPEFLTYFQNEAQLEKSRLLSDRFSAERPKGSFSTLEIQRTEQGDSAMYLCASSYSGQGETNEKLFFGSGTQLSVL.

There are many counts of this clonotype. This chain links TRBV5-1 with TRBJ1-2; a weak D match, TRBD1 (5 bases). This CDR3 comprises 13 residues. The V gene's germline CDR1 is SGHRS and CDR2 YFSETQ. The ends were cut back, 3 bases at V and 4 bases at J, with 10 bases in the middle. The CDR3 DNA follows: TGCGCCAGCAGCTCTGGGACGAGCTATGGCTACACCTTC. Residues: CASSSGTSYGYTF.

This clonotype was picked up many times. This chain links TRBV9 with TRBJ2-2; possible D gene TRBD2, 6 bases. V gave up 2 bases and J gave up 5 bases, with 10 bases separating them. CDR1 is SGDLS, CDR2 YYNGEE, per germline. This CDR3 is 14 amino acids long. CDR3 bases: TGTGCCAGCAGCGTCTCCGGGGGAACCGGGGAGCTGTTTTTT. Translating it yields CASSVSGGTGELFF.

This clonotype was recorded a few times. This rearrangement joins TRBV20-1 to TRBJ1-1; D gene unclear. V lost 1 base to trimming and J lost 3 bases, with 12 bases between them. The CDR3 has 14 residues. Germline V gene lookup returns CDR1 DFQATT and CDR2 SNEGSKA (reference sequence). CDR3 in amino acids: CSARGQYPDTEAFF. The CDR3 region has the DNA TGCAGTGCTAGAGGACAATATCCCGACACTGAAGCTTTCTTT.

This clonotype was seen repeatedly, ten times or more. The chain joins TRBV6-6 to TRBJ1-1, with D possibly TRBD1 on 5 matching bases. The V end was cut by 2 bases, the J end by 1 base, with 8 bases between. CDR1 is MNHNY, CDR2 SVGAGI, per germline (reference sequence). The length of the CDR3 is 14 residues. The CDR3 spells CASSYGRENTEAFF. The CDR3 DNA follows: TGTGCCAGCAGTTACGGCAGGGAGAACACTGAAGCTTTCTTT.

This clonotype was found a few times. The junction and the germline gene differ at one end; a read error may be behind it. The chain carries TRBV10-3 and TRBJ1-1; 7 bases map to TRBD1. The CDR3 extends over 13 amino acids. Germline values: CDR1 ENHRY, CDR2 SYGVKD. CDR3 in amino acids: CASSAQGDTEAFF. CDR3 in DNA: TGTGCCAGCAGTGCGCAGGGGGATACTGAAGCTTTCTTT.

The V gene is TRBV2, the J gene TRBJ1-2, with D possibly TRBD1 on 5 matching bases. The germline V and J ends were trimmed by 6 bases and 5 bases, with 19 bases remaining between them. The CDR3 runs 15 residues. Germline CDR1 and CDR2: SNHLY and FYNNEI. The CDR3 protein is CASRSGSTDSYGYTF. The CDR3 region has the DNA TGTGCCAGCAGGTCGGGGTCGACAGATTCTTATGGCTACACCTTC.

This clonotype appeared many times. The chain links TRBV2 to TRBJ1-2; 7 bases align to TRBD1. V lost 1 base, J lost 8 bases, and 4 bases stayed unmatched. Germline lookup yields CDR1 SNHLY and CDR2 FYNNEI. CDR3 length equals 13 residues. CDR3 amino acids: CASSEGGTEGYTF. The CDR3 coding sequence is TGTGCCAGCAGTGAAGGGGGGACAGAGGGCTACACCTTC.

In its sample, this clonotype was seen many times. The V and J genes are TRBV29-1 and TRBJ1-2; TRBD1 aligns across 7 bases. V was pared by 4 bases and J by 4 bases, with 6 bases of the junction left unmatched. Germline V gives CDR1 SQVTM, CDR2 ANQGSEA. This CDR3 contains 13 residues. CDR3 sequence: CSVGRDSLYGYTF. DNA for the CDR3: TGCAGCGTTGGCCGGGACAGTCTCTATGGCTACACCTTC.

The gene calls are TRBV5-1 and TRBJ2-2, with 8 bases that match TRBD2. CDR3 length: 18 residues. Trimming cost V 2 bases and J 4 bases; bases outside gene matches: 13. The germline V gene encodes CDR1 SGHRS and CDR2 YFSETQ. CDR3 DNA sequence: TGCGCCAGCAGCTTCCGGATGACTAGCGAGGCCCCCACCGGGGAGCTGTTTTTT. Its protein is CASSFRMTSEAPTGELFF.